This entry describes one T cell receptor beta chain. What it recognizes is unknown. This specimen comes from a study of monozygotic twins with inflammatory bowel disease. General study points: With others, IBD patients shared fewer clonotypes than healthy twins did, especially with disease activity. IBD patients carried less diverse TCRbeta repertoires (inverse Simpson) than healthy co-twins.

Amplification used two nested PCRs: 15 to 20 cycles, then eight to ten cycles, on TCRalpha/TCRbeta cDNA. TCRdb reworked the 5' RACE reads into one entry per CDR3 protein, no DNA. This sample carries around 100,000 distinct CDR3 sequences, with roughly 1.9% going to the ten biggest clones. The TCR was taken from a human donor with ulcerative colitis or Crohn's disease, or a healthy co-twin of an affected twin (not recorded which). The sequenced material came from blood.

CDR3 amino acids: CSVDTATRTQYF. The rearrangement joins TRBV29-1 to TRBJ2-5. The CDR3 consists of 12 residues. Germline V gene sequence: CDR1 SQVTM, CDR2 ANQGSEA.